This is a list of T cell receptor beta chains from one sample in a study of T cells after yellow fever vaccination. TCRdb reprocessed the 5' RACE reads with MiXCR, giving one entry per CDR3 protein. The data hold 35,000 to 55,000 distinct CDR3 sequences, with around 6.4% observed a single time. This specimen was PBMCs, either bulk or a sorted T-cell subset (CD4+, CD8+, memory, or dextramer-sorted; not recorded which), taken 45 days after the yellow fever booster vaccination. The receptors stem from a man aged 30 to 39 who received the YFV17D yellow fever vaccine. Each CDR3 is given with its conserved first and last residue. The order of the fields is J gene, clone size, V gene, D gene, CDR3 DNA, CDR3 protein. A D gene is named only where the DNA matches it firmly. Clone size is not always given. Where it is, it says once, few, many or a class for expanded clones.

TRBJ1-2 many TRBV28 TRBD1 TGTGCCAGCACACTATACAGGGGAGACTATGGCTACACCTTC CASTLYRGDYGYTF
TRBJ2-5 many TRBV6-2/TRBV6-3 TRBD2 TGTGCCACCTCACCGGGACTAGCTGGGGAGACCCAGTACTTC CATSPGLAGETQYF
TRBJ2-4 many TRBV5-6 . TGTGCCAGCAGCCACCTGGGTCAGGGATCGAACATTCAGTACTTC CASSHLGQGSNIQYF
TRBJ2-4 few TRBV2 TRBD2 TGTGCCAGCCGACTAGCGGGCTGGGAGGGTGTCAAAAACATTCAGTACTTC CASRLAGWEGVKNIQYF
TRBJ2-7 . TRBV7-9 TRBD2 TGTGCCAGCAGCTTAGACGGACTAGCGGGAGCCCTTGAGCAGTACTTC CASSLDGLAGALEQYF
TRBJ2-5 . TRBV10-3 TRBD2 TGTGCCATCAGTGAGTCGACTAGCGGGAGGGAAGAGACCCAGTACTTC CAISESTSGREETQYF
TRBJ2-3 many TRBV10-3 TRBD2 TGTGCCATCACTAGGGGCACCGGGAGGGCAGATACGCAGTATTTT CAITRGTGRADTQYF
TRBJ2-3 many TRBV7-2 TRBD2 TGTGCCAGCAGCTCGGCGGGACTAGTTTTCGCAGATACGCAGTATTTT CASSSAGLVFADTQYF
TRBJ2-7 many TRBV10-3 . TGTGCCATCAGTGAGAGGGGAAGCTACGAGCAGTACTTC CAISERGSYEQYF
TRBJ1-2 many TRBV7-2 TRBD1 TGTGCCAGCAGCCCGGGACAGAAAGTATATGGCTACACCTTC CASSPGQKVYGYTF
TRBJ2-1 many TRBV6-5 TRBD1 TGTGCCAGCAGTTCCCCGGGACAGGCTTACAATGAGCAGTTCTTC CASSSPGQAYNEQFF
TRBJ2-6 . TRBV19 . TGTGCCAGTAGTTGGGGTGTTGGGGCCAACGTCCTGACTTTC CASSWGVGANVLTF
TRBJ2-7 few TRBV28 . TGTGCCAGCAGCCCGGACCTATACGAGCAGTACTTC CASSPDLYEQYF
TRBJ2-7 many TRBV2 . TGTGCCAGCGGTTCTAGGCTTAAGGTGGAGTACTTC CASGSRLKVEYF
TRBJ1-1 . TRBV30 . TGTGCCTGGAGTAAGTTTTCCGGGAATACTGAAGCTTTCTTT CAWSKFSGNTEAFF
TRBJ2-1 few TRBV7-2 . TGTGCCAGCAGCTTAGCGACACTAACTAGCTCGAGCTCCTACAATGAGCAGTTCTTC CASSLATLTSSSSYNEQFF
TRBJ1-2 many TRBV14 TRBD1 TGTGCCAGCAGCCGTCGACCCGGGACAGGTATCCGGGGCTACACCTTC CASSRRPGTGIRGYTF
TRBJ2-5 many TRBV7-9 . TGTGCCAGCAGCTTCAGACAGGTCGCCGAGACCCAGTACTTC CASSFRQVAETQYF
TRBJ2-7 many TRBV30 TRBD1 TGTGCCTCTGGACAGGGCCAGGCCTACGAGCAGTACTTC CASGQGQAYEQYF
TRBJ2-1 many TRBV19 . TGTGCCAGTAGTATAGCGGGAACAGAGCAGTTCTTC CASSIAGTEQFF
TRBJ2-1 many TRBV5-1 . TGCGCCAGCAGCTTTCCGGGATACGGCGAGCAGTTCTTC CASSFPGYGEQFF
TRBJ2-7 . TRBV20-1 TRBD2 TGCAGTGCTGGGGGGACTAGCGGGCTTCCCGAGCAGTACTTC CSAGGTSGLPEQYF